This T cell receptor beta chain was captured in a study of cytomegalovirus exposure and HLA in healthy donors. This clone occurred a few times. The antigen is undetermined. Study-wide results and limits: Researchers left out some V segments, among them TRBV6-2 and TRBV6-3, as indistinguishable. Reports indicated that the classifier achieved high specificity and sensitivity in diagnosing cytomegalovirus status.

The PCR employed 60 Vbeta primers together with 13 Jbeta primers. This table comes from immunoSEQ multiplex PCR, and its TCRdb copy is limited to in-frame clones, with some not included. The data show about 200,000 clones, roughly 77% seen once. The ends were cut back, 1 base at V and 2 bases at J, with 13 bases in the middle. Germline V gene data show CDR1 as SGHNT and CDR2 as YYREEE (reference sequence). The CDR3 is made up of 15 amino acids. The sequenced sample consisted of PBMCs. This chain connects TRBV5-4 to TRBJ2-7; TRBD1 is a possible D gene (6 bases). The TCR sequence derives from a male donor in good health and CMV-seropositive. CDR3 residues: CASSLRSGQPYEQYF. The CDR3 region has the DNA TGTGCCAGCAGCTTGCGGTCCGGACAGCCCTACGAGCAGTACTTC.